Each of the 31 T cell receptor beta chains below was sequenced from the same sample in a study of tumor-infiltrating lymphocytes in oesophageal squamous cell carcinoma. MiXCR, applied by TCRdb to the PCR reads, yields one record per CDR3 protein. The repertoire holds about 21,000 distinct CDR3 sequences, with approximately 40% as singletons. The sequencing input was esophageal tumor tissue. The origin of the receptors is a male donor with esophageal squamous cell carcinoma.

In this sample, this clonotype turned up a few times. This clone may be a read error of a much larger clone one base away. The rearrangement joins TRBV12-3 or TRBV12-4 to TRBJ2-7; 9 nucleotides agree with TRBD1. The CDR3 consists of 13 residues. Trimming cost V 11 bases and J 7 bases; bases outside gene matches: 12. CDR3 nucleotides: TGTGCCCAAGGGGGGGACAGGGAGGGTGAGCAGTACTTC. It yields the protein CAQGGDREGEQYF.

This clonotype rates as medium-sized (0.01 to 0.1%). This chain connects TRBV12-3 or TRBV12-4 to TRBJ1-1, with TRBD1 identical over 8 bases. The CDR3 is made up of 15 amino acids. The V and J ends lost 6 bases and 1 base, in that order; junction bases with no gene match: 7. CDR3 DNA: TGTGCCAGCAGCCGAGGACAGGGAGGGAACACTGAAGCTTTCTTT. It codes for CASSRGQGGNTEAFF.

This clonotype was seen only a few times. V usage is TRBV9 and J usage is TRBJ1-1; maybe TRBD1 (5 bases). Germline loops: CDR1 SGDLS, CDR2 YYNGEE. This CDR3 has 15 residues. Trimming removed 5 bases from V and 5 bases from J, with 19 bases in between. CDR3 protein: CASSHFQGGDTEAFF. In DNA form, the CDR3 reads TGTGCCAGCAGTCACTTCCAGGGAGGTGATACTGAAGCTTTCTTT.

This clonotype came up many times. A much larger clone differs by one base, so this may be a read error. The rearrangement joins TRBV7-3 to TRBJ2-7; 7 bases agree with TRBD2. V gave up 2 bases and J gave up 7 bases; unmatched junction bases: 11. The CDR3 is made up of 15 amino acids. Germline CDR1 reads SGHTA; CDR2 reads FQGTGA. The CDR3 sequence: CASSLAGVTSNEQYF. Here the CDR3 DNA reads TGTGCCAGCAGCTTAGCGGGAGTCACATCCAATGAGCAGTACTTC.

This clonotype showed up just a few times. A read error may explain this, as a much larger clone is one base away. The chain carries TRBV5-7 and TRBJ2-7, with 9 nucleotides matching TRBD1. The end of the DNA is better explained by TRBJ2-1, so the J call may be wrong. TRBV5-7 is an ORF, with its function uncertain. CDR3 size: 14 residues. The CDR3 nucleotides are TGTGCCAGCAGCCACATGGGACAGGGTGACGAGCAGTTCTTC. The encoded protein is CASSHMGQGDEQFF.

This clonotype has just a few counts. This is likely a read error, given that the CDR3 carries no conserved phenylalanine or tryptophan at its end. It is unclear where the CDR3 begins or ends on the DNA, so no DNA is shown, and the CDR3 is as TCRdb lists it. The chain couples TRBV2 to TRBJ2-1; the listed D gene, TRBD1, was not tested against the DNA. Germline CDR1 is SNHLY and CDR2 is FYNNEI. The CDR3 extends over 16 residues, inclusive of both ends. The CDR3 region is CASNTGAGAYGYTFGS.

The table lists this clonotype with a few counts. The V call is TRBV20-1, the J call TRBJ2-1; TRBD2 aligns across 11 bases. After removal of 6 bases from V and 0 bases from J, the junction contained 7 bases not matched to a gene. Germline lookup yields CDR1 DFQATT and CDR2 SNEGSKA (reference sequence). The CDR3 contains 16 residues. The CDR3 region is CSASTSGRSSYNEQFF. In DNA form, the CDR3 reads TGCAGTGCCAGTACTAGCGGGAGAAGCTCCTACAATGAGCAGTTCTTC.

This clonotype was recorded a few times. V is TRBV20-1 and J is TRBJ2-3; 11 bases agree with TRBD1. V was clipped by 6 bases and J by 3 bases; unmatched bases: 8. The CDR3 covers 15 residues. CDR1 and CDR2 (germline): DFQATT, SNEGSKA (reference sequence). The CDR3 reads CSAIPRDRGTDTQYF. The CDR3 DNA follows: TGCAGTGCCATCCCTCGGGACAGGGGGACAGATACGCAGTATTTT.

This clonotype has at least ten counts. The gene calls are TRBV19 and TRBJ2-2, with D unresolved. Per germline, CDR1 LNHDA and CDR2 SQIVND (reference sequence). The CDR3 has 15 residues. The V gene lost 3 bases and the J gene lost 0 bases, with 8 bases spanning the gap. In nucleotides, the CDR3 is TGTGCCAGTAGTATCGGCGGAACGAACACCGGGGAGCTGTTTTTT. As protein: CASSIGGTNTGELFF.

CDR3 loop: CASYQGPLETQYF. CDR3 nucleotide sequence: TGTGCCAGCTACCAGGGGCCTTTAGAGACCCAGTACTTC. V is TRBV6-1 and J is TRBJ2-7; possible D gene TRBD1, 6 bases. The end of the DNA is better explained by TRBJ2-5, so the J call may be wrong. Germline V gene lookup returns CDR1 MNHNS and CDR2 SASEGT. CDR3 length: 13 amino acids.

V and J are TRBV6-1 and TRBJ2-3; D ambiguous. The J call may not be correct, given that the DNA end is closer to TRBJ2-7. CDR3 length equals 13 residues. Germline V gene data show CDR1 as MNHNS and CDR2 as SASEGT. CDR3 DNA: TGTGCCAGCAGTCAACGCTATGATAGCGAGCAGTACTTC. Protein sequence: CASSQRYDSEQYF.

This clonotype was seen many times. The chain uses TRBV19 and TRBJ1-4; a possible D gene is TRBD1 (5 bases). Germline lookup yields CDR1 LNHDA and CDR2 SQIVND (reference sequence). The V end lost 7 bases, the J end lost 5 bases, and 11 bases lay between the germline ends. The CDR3 is 13 residues long. The CDR3 DNA reads TGTGCCAGTAAAGACAGCCAAAATGAAAAACTGTTTTTT. Protein product: CASKDSQNEKLFF.

This clonotype was detected only once. The chain couples TRBV18 to TRBJ2-1; D unresolved. The J call may be in error: the DNA end matches TRBJ2-7 better. This CDR3 is built from 14 residues. Looked up from germline, CDR1 is KGHSH and CDR2 is LQKENI. The CDR3 spells CASSFGATTGEQYF. CDR3 DNA sequence: TGTGCCAGCTCATTCGGAGCTACCACGGGCGAGCAGTACTTC.

The V gene is TRBV7-2, the J gene TRBJ2-6; unclear D gene. CDR1 and CDR2 (germline): SGHTA, FQGNSA. The CDR3 is 15 amino acids. Between the trimmed V and J ends, which lost 0 bases and 4 bases, there was a span of 7 bases. This CDR3 is CASSLAGIGANVLTF. The CDR3 nucleotides are TGTGCCAGCAGCTTAGCGGGGATCGGGGCCAACGTCCTGACTTTC.

The rearrangement links TRBV7-8 to TRBJ2-1; 9 bases align to TRBD1. The DNA end lines up better with TRBJ2-7; the J call may be wrong. CDR1 SGHVS and CDR2 FQNEAQ come from the germline V gene. The CDR3 is 16 residues long. The CDR3 loop is CASRPRTGGSYNEQYF. As DNA, the CDR3 is TGTGCCAGCAGACCCCGAACAGGGGGCTCCTACAATGAGCAGTACTTC.

By its share, this clonotype is medium-sized. The rearrangement links TRBV6-1 to TRBJ2-6; D uncertain. The CDR3 extends over 16 amino acids. V gave up 6 bases and J gave up 1 base, with 13 bases separating them. CDR1 MNHNS and CDR2 SASEGT come from the germline V gene. This CDR3 is CASRLKPRSGANVLTF. The DNA of the CDR3 is TGTGCCAGCAGACTCAAGCCTAGGTCTGGGGCCAACGTCCTGACTTTC.

This clonotype was counted between two and nine times. This sequence joins TRBV9 and TRBJ1-1, with 9 bases fitting TRBD2. The end of the DNA is better explained by TRBJ2-7, so the J call may be wrong. The length of the CDR3 is 14 residues. Germline CDR1 SGDLS, CDR2 YYNGEE. The CDR3 DNA is TGTGCCAGCAGCCCTAGCGGGAAGGGAAATGAGCAGTACTTC. Its protein product is CASSPSGKGNEQYF.

Turning to this clonotype: One junction end does not reproduce the germline sequence, and a read error may be involved. The gene calls are TRBV7-2 and TRBJ2-4; 8 positions match TRBD2. Germline V gene data show CDR1 as SGHTA and CDR2 as FQGNSA. The CDR3 consists of 15 residues. The DNA of the CDR3 is TGTGCCAGCAGCTTGCGGGGGGCCGATGTCAACGAGCAGTACTTT. Protein sequence: CASSLRGADVNEQYF.

Sample share makes this clonotype medium-sized (0.01 to 0.1%). This chain connects TRBV7-2 to TRBJ1-2, with D uncertain. Germline V lookup: CDR1 SGHTA, CDR2 FQGNSA. The CDR3 has 11 residues. Trimming cost V 2 bases and J 4 bases, with 2 bases left between them. The CDR3 sequence: CASSLSYGYTF. Here the CDR3 DNA reads TGTGCCAGCAGCTTAAGCTATGGCTACACCTTC.

There are a few counts of this clonotype. This rearrangement joins TRBV7-8 to TRBJ1-1; maybe TRBD1 (5 bases). Trimming took off 1 base at V and 3 bases at J, with 15 bases between the two ends. This CDR3 has 16 amino acids. Germline CDR1 SGHVS, CDR2 FQNEAQ. The CDR3: CASSLGSRGRDTEAFF. The DNA for the CDR3 is TGTGCCAGCAGCTTAGGTTCGAGGGGTAGGGACACTGAAGCTTTCTTT.

This clonotype occurred a few times. Compared with germline, one end of the junction differs, possibly owing to a read error. V gene TRBV7-2 combines with J gene TRBJ2-7; D uncertain. This CDR3 is built from 12 residues. Per the germline V gene, CDR1 is SGHTA and CDR2 is FQGNSA. CDR3 protein: CASSLDSLEHFF. The CDR3 nucleotides read TGTGCCAGCAGCTTAGACTCTCTTGAGCACTTCTTC. Complete variable domain (other parts from reference TRBV7-2 and TRBJ2-7): GAGVSQSPSNKVTEKGKDVELRCDPISGHTALYWYRQSLGQGLEFLIYFQGNSAPDKSGLPSDRFSAERTGGSVSTLTIQRTQQEDSAVYLCASSLDSLEHFFGPGTRLTVT.

This chain connects TRBV12-3 or TRBV12-4 to TRBJ2-2; possible D gene TRBD2, 6 bases. Trimming left V 2 bases short and J 7 bases short, with 11 bases between. CDR3 size: 14 residues. This CDR3 is CASSLLRGNGELFF. The DNA for the CDR3 is TGTGCCAGCAGTTTATTACGGGGGAACGGGGAGCTGTTTTTT.

Many counts were recorded for this clonotype. The J gene is TRBJ2-7, the V gene TRBV28, with D maybe TRBD2 (7 bases). Deletions cut 7 bases from V and 4 bases from J, with 14 bases between. Germline V CDR1 and CDR2: MDHEN, SYDVKM. This CDR3 region has 13 residues. The CDR3 nucleotides are TGTGCCAGCATGGGGGGGGCTCGGTACGAGCAGTACTTC. As protein: CASMGGARYEQYF.

This clonotype was seen at least ten times. V and J are TRBV7-9 and TRBJ1-5, with 7 bases identical to TRBD1. Germline-derived CDR1 and CDR2 are SEHNR and FQNEAQ (reference sequence). This CDR3 region has 14 residues. The ends lost 5 bases at V and 7 bases at J; junction bases unmatched: 8. The CDR3 DNA sequence: TGTGCCAGCAGCCCCGAAACAGGGGTCCAGCCCCAGCATTTT. Protein product: CASSPETGVQPQHF.

The genes are TRBV7-8 and TRBJ2-5; D may match TRBD1 or TRBD2 (5 bases each). Gene TRBJ2-7 matches the end of the DNA better, so the J call may be wrong. Germline V gives CDR1 SGHVS, CDR2 FQNEAQ. The CDR3 is 15 residues long. Here the CDR3 DNA reads TGTGCCAGCAGCTTAGCGGGGGTCTGGTCCTACGAGCAGTACTTC. This gives the protein CASSLAGVWSYEQYF.

CDR3 DNA sequence: TGTGCCAGCAGCCCGGGGAAAGGGACTAGCGGGCGGGGCACAGATACGCAGTATTTT. Its protein product is CASSPGKGTSGRGTDTQYF. The chain uses TRBV7-2 and TRBJ2-3; TRBD2 agrees at 12 bases. The CDR3 has 19 amino acids. The germline V gene has CDR1 SGHTA and CDR2 FQGNSA. With V trimmed by 5 bases and J by 1 base, 13 bases remained unmatched.

The J gene is TRBJ1-4, the V gene TRBV7-3; TRBD1 matches 8 bases. With the DNA end fitting TRBJ2-2 better, the J assignment may be wrong. Germline CDR1 SGHTA, CDR2 FQGTGA. The CDR3 runs 15 residues. In nucleotides, the CDR3 is TGTGCCAGCAGCAACACAGGGGGGAACACCGGGGAGCTGTTTTTT. Amino acid sequence: CASSNTGGNTGELFF.

The V call is TRBV7-3, the J call TRBJ1-1; D is uncertain. The J call may be faulty, since TRBJ2-3 better matches the DNA end. This CDR3 is built from 12 residues. CDR1 and CDR2 from the germline V gene are SGHTA and FQGTGA. For the CDR3, the DNA is TGTGCCAGCAGCTTAACTGGGGATACGCAGTATTTT. It is translated as CASSLTGDTQYF.

The table lists this clonotype with many counts. The chain combines TRBV6-1 with TRBJ2-7, with D perhaps being TRBD1 or TRBD2 (6 bases each). The V end was cut by 7 bases, the J end by 0 bases, with 22 bases between. The CDR3 consists of 17 residues. Per germline, CDR1 MNHNS and CDR2 SASEGT. CDR3 region: CASNKGGGLISSYEQYF. The CDR3 DNA reads as TGTGCCAGCAACAAGGGGGGCGGGTTGATCTCCTCCTACGAGCAGTACTTC.

This clonotype has a count of ten or more. The chain is built from TRBV10-3 and TRBJ1-6, with 10 bases that match TRBD1. The germline V gene has CDR1 ENHRY and CDR2 SYGVKD. V shed 9 bases and J 9 bases; nucleotides not matched to a gene: 8. The CDR3 is made up of 14 amino acids. CDR3 sequence reads: CAIGPGQGFSPLHF. CDR3 DNA: TGTGCCATTGGACCGGGACAGGGGTTTTCACCCCTCCACTTT.

The V and J genes are TRBV12-5 and TRBJ2-3; TRBD1 matches 11 bases. Trimming removed 4 bases from V and 4 bases from J; junction bases left unmatched: 7. There are 16 residues in the CDR3. Germline lookup yields CDR1 LGHNT and CDR2 FRNRAP. DNA for the CDR3: TGTGCTAGTGGTTCTGGACAGGGGGCTGTCTCAGATACGCAGTATTTT. This encodes CASGSGQGAVSDTQYF.